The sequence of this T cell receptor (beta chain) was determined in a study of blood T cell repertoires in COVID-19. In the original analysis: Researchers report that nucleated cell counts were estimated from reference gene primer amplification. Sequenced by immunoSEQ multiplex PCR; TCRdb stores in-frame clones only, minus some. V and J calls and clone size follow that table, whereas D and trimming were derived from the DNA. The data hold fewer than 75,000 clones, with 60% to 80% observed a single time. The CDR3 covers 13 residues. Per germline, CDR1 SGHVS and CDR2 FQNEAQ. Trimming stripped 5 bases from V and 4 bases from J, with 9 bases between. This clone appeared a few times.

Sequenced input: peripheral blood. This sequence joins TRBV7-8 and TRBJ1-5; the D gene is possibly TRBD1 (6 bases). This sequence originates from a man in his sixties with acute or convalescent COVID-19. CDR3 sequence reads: CASSIQGNQPQHF. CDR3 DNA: TGTGCCAGCAGCATCCAGGGGAATCAGCCCCAGCATTTT.